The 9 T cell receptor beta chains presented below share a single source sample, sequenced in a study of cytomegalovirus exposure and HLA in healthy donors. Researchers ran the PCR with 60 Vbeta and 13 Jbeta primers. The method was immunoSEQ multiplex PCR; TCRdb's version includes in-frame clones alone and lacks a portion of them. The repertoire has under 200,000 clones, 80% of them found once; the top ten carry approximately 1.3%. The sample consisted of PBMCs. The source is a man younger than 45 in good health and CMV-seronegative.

The CDR3 protein is CASSQLATYNEQFF. The DNA of the CDR3 is TGTGCCAGCAGCCAACTCGCGACCTACAATGAGCAGTTCTTC. The chain recombines TRBV14 with TRBJ2-1, with unresolved D. Trimming pared 2 bases from V and 2 bases from J, leaving 7 bases between. Looked up from germline, CDR1 is SGHDN and CDR2 is FVKESK. The CDR3 totals 14 residues.

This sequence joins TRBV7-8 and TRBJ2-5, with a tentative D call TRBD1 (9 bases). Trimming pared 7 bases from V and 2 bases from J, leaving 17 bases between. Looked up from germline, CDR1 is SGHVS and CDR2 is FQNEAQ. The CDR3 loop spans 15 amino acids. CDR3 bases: TGTGCCAGCACGGGGGGGACAGGGAGACAAGAGACCCAGTACTTC. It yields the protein CASTGGTGRQETQYF.

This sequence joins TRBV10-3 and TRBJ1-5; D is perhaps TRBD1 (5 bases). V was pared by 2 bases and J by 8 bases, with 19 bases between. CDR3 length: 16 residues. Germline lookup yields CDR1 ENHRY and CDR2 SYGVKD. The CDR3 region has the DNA TGTGCCATCAGTGAGCCGTCTCTTGGGGGGGGGAAGCCCCAGCATTTT. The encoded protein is CAISEPSLGGGKPQHF.

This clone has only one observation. CDR3 coding DNA: TGCGCCAGCAGAGTGAGGGCGGAGAGCAATCAGCCCCAGCATTTT. Translation: CASRVRAESNQPQHF. The J gene is TRBJ1-5, the V gene TRBV5-1; D is ambiguous. Germline CDR1 and CDR2: SGHRS and YFSETQ. The V gene lost 5 bases and the J gene lost 1 base, with 13 bases spanning the gap. The CDR3 is 15 amino acids.

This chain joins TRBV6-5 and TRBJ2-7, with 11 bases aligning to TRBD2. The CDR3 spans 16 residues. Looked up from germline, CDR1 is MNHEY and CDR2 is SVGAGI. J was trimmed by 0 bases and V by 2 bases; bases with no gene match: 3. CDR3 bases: TGTGCCAGCAGTTACCTTACTAGCGGGAGCTCCTACGAGCAGTACTTC. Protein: CASSYLTSGSSYEQYF.

CDR3 bases: TGTGCCAGCAGATCCTCGACAGGGGCGGAAACAGGGGAGCAGTACTTC. Residues: CASRSSTGAETGEQYF. The chain employs TRBV28 and TRBJ2-7; 8 bases map to TRBD1. With V trimmed by 6 bases and J by 7 bases, 17 bases remained unmatched. The CDR3 is 16 residues long. Looked up from germline, CDR1 is MDHEN and CDR2 is SYDVKM.

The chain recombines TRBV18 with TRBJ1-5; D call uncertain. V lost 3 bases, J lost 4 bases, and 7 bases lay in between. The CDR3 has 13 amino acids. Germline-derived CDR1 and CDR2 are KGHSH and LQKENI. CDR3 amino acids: CASSPGSNQPQHF. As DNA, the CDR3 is TGTGCCAGCTCACCGGGCAGTAATCAGCCCCAGCATTTT.

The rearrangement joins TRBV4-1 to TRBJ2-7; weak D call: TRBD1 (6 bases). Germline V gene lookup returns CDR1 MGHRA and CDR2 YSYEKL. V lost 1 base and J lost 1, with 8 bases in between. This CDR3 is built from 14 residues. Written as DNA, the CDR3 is TGCGCCAGCAGCCAAGTTCAGGGGTCCTACGAGCAGTACTTC. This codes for CASSQVQGSYEQYF.

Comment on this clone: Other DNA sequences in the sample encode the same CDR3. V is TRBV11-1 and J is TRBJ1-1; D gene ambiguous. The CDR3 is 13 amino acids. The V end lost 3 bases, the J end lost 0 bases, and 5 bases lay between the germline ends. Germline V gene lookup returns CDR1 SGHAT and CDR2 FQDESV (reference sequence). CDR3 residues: CASSLRLNTEAFF. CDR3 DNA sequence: TGTGCCAGCAGCTTGCGGTTGAACACTGAAGCTTTCTTT. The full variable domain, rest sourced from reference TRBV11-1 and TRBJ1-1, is EAEVAQSPRYKITEKSQAVAFWCDPISGHATLYWYRQILGQGPELLVQFQDESVVDDSQLPKDRFSAERLKGVDSTLKIQPAELGDSAMYLCASSLRLNTEAFFGQGTRLTVV.